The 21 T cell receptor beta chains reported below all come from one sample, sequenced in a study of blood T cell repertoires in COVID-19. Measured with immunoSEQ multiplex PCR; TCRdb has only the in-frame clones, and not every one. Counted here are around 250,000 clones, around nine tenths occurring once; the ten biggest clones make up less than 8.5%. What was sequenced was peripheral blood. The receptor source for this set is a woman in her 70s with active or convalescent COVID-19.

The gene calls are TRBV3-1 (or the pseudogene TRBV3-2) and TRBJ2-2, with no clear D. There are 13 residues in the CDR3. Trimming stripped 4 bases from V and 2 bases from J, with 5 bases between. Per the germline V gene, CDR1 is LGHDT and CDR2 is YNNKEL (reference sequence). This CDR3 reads CASSPPNTGELFF. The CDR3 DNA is TGTGCCAGCAGCCCCCCAAACACCGGGGAGCTGTTTTTT.

CDR3 sequence (DNA): TGTGCCAGCAGCCATGACAGGTACTATGGCTACACCTTC. Amino acid sequence: CASSHDRYYGYTF. The rearrangement uses TRBV7-2 and TRBJ1-2; possible D gene TRBD1, 6 bases. Trimming left V 5 bases short and J 3 bases short, with 10 bases between. The CDR3 totals 13 residues. Germline CDR1 SGHTA, CDR2 FQGNSA. The whole variable domain, filled in from reference TRBV7-2 and TRBJ1-2, reads GAGVSQSPSNKVTEKGKDVELRCDPISGHTALYWYRQSLGQGLEFLIYFQGNSAPDKSGLPSDRFSAERTGGSVSTLTIQRTQQEDSAVYLCASSHDRYYGYTFGSGTRLTVV.

The CDR3 DNA reads TGTGCCAGCAGTTACCCCTCAAAGGGCGGGACTCAGTACCAAGAGACCCAGTACTTC. Residues: CASSYPSKGGTQYQETQYF. The V call is TRBV6-2 or TRBV6-3, the J call TRBJ2-5, with D maybe TRBD2 (6 bases). The CDR3 spans 19 residues. Germline lookup yields CDR1 MNHEY and CDR2 SVGEGT. V dropped 2 bases and J dropped 0 bases, with 22 bases sitting between them.

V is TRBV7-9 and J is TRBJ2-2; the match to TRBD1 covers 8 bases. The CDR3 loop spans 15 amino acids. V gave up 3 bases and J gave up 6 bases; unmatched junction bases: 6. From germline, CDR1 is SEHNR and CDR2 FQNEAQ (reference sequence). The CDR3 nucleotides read TGTGCCAGCAGCTTGGGACAGGTGGGCGCCGGGGAGCTGTTTTTT. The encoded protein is CASSLGQVGAGELFF.

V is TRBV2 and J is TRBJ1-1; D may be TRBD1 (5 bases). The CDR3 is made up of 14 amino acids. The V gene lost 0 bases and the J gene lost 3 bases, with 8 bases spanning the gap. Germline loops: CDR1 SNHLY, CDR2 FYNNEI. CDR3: CASSEAEGYTEAFF. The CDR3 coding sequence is TGTGCCAGCAGTGAAGCGGAGGGGTACACTGAAGCTTTCTTT.

The CDR3 region is CASSLANNYGYTF. In DNA, the CDR3 is TGTGCCAGCAGCTTGGCCAATAACTATGGCTACACCTTC. The chain combines TRBV5-6 with TRBJ1-2, with D unresolved. This CDR3 comprises 13 residues. Trimming shortened V by 0 bases and J by 1 base, and 4 bases separated the two germline ends. Germline V gene data show CDR1 as SGHDT and CDR2 as YYEEEE.

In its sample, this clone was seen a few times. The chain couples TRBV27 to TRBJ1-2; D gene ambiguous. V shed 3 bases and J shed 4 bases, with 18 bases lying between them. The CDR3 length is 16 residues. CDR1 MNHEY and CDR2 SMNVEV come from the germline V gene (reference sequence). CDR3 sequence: CASSLSGNGISYGYTF. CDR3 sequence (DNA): TGTGCCAGCAGTTTGTCGGGGAATGGTATATCCTATGGCTACACCTTC.

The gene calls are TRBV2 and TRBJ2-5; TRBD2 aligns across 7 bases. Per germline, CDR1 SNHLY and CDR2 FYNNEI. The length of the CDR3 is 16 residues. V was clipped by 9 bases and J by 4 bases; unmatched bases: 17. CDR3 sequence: CARQKRVVGGTETQYF. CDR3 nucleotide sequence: TGTGCCAGACAGAAGAGGGTGGTGGGAGGGACAGAGACCCAGTACTTC.

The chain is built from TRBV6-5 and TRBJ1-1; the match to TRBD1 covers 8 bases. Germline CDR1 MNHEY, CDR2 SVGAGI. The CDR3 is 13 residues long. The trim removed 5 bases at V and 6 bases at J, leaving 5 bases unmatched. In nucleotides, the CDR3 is TGTGCCAGCAGTCAGGGGGCCATCTCTGAAGCTTTCTTT. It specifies CASSQGAISEAFF.

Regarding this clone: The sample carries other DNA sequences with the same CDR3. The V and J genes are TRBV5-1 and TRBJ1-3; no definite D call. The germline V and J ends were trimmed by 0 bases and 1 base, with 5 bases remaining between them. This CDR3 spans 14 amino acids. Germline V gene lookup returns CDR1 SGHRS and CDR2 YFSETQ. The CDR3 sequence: CASSLGGSGNTIYF. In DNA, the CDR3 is TGCGCCAGCAGCTTGGGAGGGTCTGGAAACACCATATATTTT.

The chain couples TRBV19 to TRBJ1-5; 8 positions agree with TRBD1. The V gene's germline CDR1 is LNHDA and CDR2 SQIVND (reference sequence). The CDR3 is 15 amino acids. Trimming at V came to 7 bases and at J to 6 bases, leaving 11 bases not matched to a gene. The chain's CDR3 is CASIGTGRRLQPQHF. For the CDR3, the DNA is TGTGCCAGTATCGGGACAGGACGAAGGCTTCAGCCCCAGCATTTT.

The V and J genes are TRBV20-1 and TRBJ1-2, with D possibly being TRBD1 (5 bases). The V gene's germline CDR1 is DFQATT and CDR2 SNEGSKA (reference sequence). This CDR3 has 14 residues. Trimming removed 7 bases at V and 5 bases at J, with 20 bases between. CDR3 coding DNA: TGCAGTGTTAGTGAGCTCCTCGGGGGATATGGCTACACCTTC. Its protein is CSVSELLGGYGYTF.

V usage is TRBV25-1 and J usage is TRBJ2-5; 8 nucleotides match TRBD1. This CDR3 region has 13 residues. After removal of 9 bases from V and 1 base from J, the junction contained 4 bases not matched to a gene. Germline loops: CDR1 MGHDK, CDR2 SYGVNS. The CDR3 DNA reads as TGTGCCAGTCAAACAGGGGGCCAAGAGACCCAGTACTTC. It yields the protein CASQTGGQETQYF.

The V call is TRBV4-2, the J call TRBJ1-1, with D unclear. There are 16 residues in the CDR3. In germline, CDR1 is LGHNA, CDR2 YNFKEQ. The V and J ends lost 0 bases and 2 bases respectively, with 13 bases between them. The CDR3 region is CASSQDGGQQNTEAFF. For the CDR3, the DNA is TGTGCCAGCAGCCAAGATGGAGGGCAGCAAAACACTGAAGCTTTCTTT.

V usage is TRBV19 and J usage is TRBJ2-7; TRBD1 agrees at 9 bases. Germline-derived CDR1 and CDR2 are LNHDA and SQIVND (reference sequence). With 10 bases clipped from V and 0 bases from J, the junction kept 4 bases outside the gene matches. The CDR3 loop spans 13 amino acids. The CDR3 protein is CATRTGASYEQYF. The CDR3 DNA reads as TGTGCCACTCGGACAGGGGCCTCCTACGAGCAGTACTTC.

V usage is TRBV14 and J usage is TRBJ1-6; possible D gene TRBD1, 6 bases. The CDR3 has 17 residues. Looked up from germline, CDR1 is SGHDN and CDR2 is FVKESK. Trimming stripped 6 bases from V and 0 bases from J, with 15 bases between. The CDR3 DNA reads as TGTGCCAGCAGTCGGGACACCATAAGCTCCTATAATTCACCCCTCCACTTT. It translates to CASSRDTISSYNSPLHF. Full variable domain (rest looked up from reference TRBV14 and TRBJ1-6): EAGVTQFPSHSVIEKGQTVTLRCDPISGHDNLYWYRRVMGKEIKFLLHFVKESKQDESGMPNNRFLAERTGGTYSTLKVQPAELEDSGVYFCASSRDTISSYNSPLHFGNGTRLTVT.

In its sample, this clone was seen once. The CDR3 spells CASSLAHRDEQYF. Written as DNA, the CDR3 is TGTGCCAGCAGCTTGGCTCATAGAGACGAGCAGTACTTC. The genes are TRBV5-4 and TRBJ2-7; D unclear. The V end was cut by 0 bases, the J end by 5 bases, with 9 bases between. Looked up from germline, CDR1 is SGHNT and CDR2 is YYREEE (reference sequence). The CDR3 is made up of 13 amino acids.

The DNA for the CDR3 is TGTGCCAGCAGCCACGCTTTTCTAAATAATTCACCCCTCCACTTT. Translating it yields CASSHAFLNNSPLHF. This rearrangement joins TRBV5-5 to TRBJ1-6; D is unresolved. Trimming removed 4 bases at V and 5 bases at J, with 13 bases between. CDR3 size: 15 residues. Germline V gene sequence: CDR1 SGHKS, CDR2 YYEKEE (reference sequence).

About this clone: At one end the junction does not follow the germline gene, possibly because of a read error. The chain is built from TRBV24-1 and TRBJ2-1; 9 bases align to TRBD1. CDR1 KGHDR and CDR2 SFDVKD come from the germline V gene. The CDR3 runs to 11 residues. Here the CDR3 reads CATSGTGGIVF. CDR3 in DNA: TGTGCCACCAGTGGAACAGGGGGCATAGTCTTC.

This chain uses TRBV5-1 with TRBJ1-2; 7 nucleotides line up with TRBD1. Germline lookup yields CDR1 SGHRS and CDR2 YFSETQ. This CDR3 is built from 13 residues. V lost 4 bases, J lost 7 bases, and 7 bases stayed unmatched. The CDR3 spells CASSRTGEIGYTF. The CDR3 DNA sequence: TGCGCCAGCAGCAGAACAGGGGAGATTGGCTACACCTTC.

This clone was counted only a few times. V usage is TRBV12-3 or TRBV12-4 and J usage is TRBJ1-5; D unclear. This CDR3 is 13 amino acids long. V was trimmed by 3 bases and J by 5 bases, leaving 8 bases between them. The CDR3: CASSFGLHQPQHF. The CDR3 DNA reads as TGTGCCAGCAGTTTTGGCCTTCATCAGCCCCAGCATTTT.